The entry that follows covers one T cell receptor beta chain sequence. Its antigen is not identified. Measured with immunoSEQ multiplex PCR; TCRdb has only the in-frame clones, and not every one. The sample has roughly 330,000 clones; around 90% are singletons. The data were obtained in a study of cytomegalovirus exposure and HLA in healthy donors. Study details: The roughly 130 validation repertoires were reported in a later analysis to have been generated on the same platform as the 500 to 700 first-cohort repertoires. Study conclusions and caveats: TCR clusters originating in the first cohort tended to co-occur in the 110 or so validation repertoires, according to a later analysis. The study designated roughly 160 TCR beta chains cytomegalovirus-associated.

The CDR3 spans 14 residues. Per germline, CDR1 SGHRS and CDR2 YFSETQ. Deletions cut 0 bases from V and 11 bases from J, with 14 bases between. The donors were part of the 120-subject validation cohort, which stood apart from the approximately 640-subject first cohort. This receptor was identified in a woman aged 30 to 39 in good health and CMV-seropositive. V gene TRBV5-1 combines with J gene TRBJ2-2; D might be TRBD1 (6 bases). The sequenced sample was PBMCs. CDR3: CASSLAGGPRELFF. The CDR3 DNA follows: TGCGCCAGCAGCTTGGCTGGGGGCCCAAGAGAGCTGTTTTTT.